The 6 T cell receptor beta chains presented below share a single source sample, sequenced in a study of human T cells and chemical hapten exposure. TCRdb itself ran the RACE reads through MiXCR, one entry per CDR3 protein. The sample carries about 30,000 distinct CDR3 sequences, 5.8% recorded once. Time point indicated: patch test 3, about 24 weeks after DPC sensitization. The treatment is: therapeutic diphenylcyclopropenone sensitization with weekly scalp DPC. The sample was whole blood, taken in connection with sensitization to the hapten diphenylcyclopropenone (DPC). All receptors come from a man aged 30 to 39 with alopecia areata. Some clones in this sample may be carry-over from other donors' samples.

The table lists this clonotype with many counts. This sequence joins TRBV29-1 and TRBJ2-2; 9 positions agree with TRBD2. Germline trimming cut 4 bases from V and 6 bases from J; bases unmatched to any gene: 6. CDR3 length: 14 amino acids. Germline CDR1 SQVTM, CDR2 ANQGSEA. CDR3 loop: CSVALAGWAGELFF. The CDR3 DNA reads as TGCAGCGTTGCGCTAGCGGGATGGGCCGGGGAGCTGTTTTTT.

This clonotype was counted ten times or more. This chain uses TRBV29-1 with TRBJ1-2; D may be TRBD1 (5 bases). V shed 2 bases and J shed 3 bases, with 19 bases lying between them. The V gene's germline CDR1 is SQVTM and CDR2 ANQGSEA. The CDR3 covers 16 residues. The CDR3 DNA is TGCAGCGTTGAACACCCAGGGCACTATGGCTACTATGGCTACACCTTC. Amino acids: CSVEHPGHYGYYGYTF.

The table lists this clonotype with many counts. V usage is TRBV29-1 and J usage is TRBJ2-1, with D perhaps given as TRBD1 or TRBD2 (5 bases each). Germline values: CDR1 SQVTM, CDR2 ANQGSEA. Trimming removed 7 bases from V and 7 bases from J, with 17 bases in between. CDR3 length: 13 residues. The CDR3 sequence is CSAAGTRLNEQFF. The CDR3, as DNA: TGCAGCGCAGCCGGGACGCGGTTGAATGAGCAGTTCTTC.

This clonotype was counted ten times or more. The gene calls are TRBV20-1 and TRBJ2-3; 9 nucleotides align to TRBD1. Germline CDR1 and CDR2: DFQATT and SNEGSKA (reference sequence). The CDR3 runs to 11 residues. CDR3 DNA: TGCAGCGGGACAGGGATGGATACGCAGTATTTT. Its translation is CSGTGMDTQYF.

In this sample, this clonotype turned up a few times. The chain has TRBV7-2 and TRBJ2-7, with D uncertain. Germline CDR1 is SGHTA and CDR2 is FQGNSA. The CDR3 totals 13 residues. V lost 3 bases, J lost 1 base, and 7 bases lay in between. The CDR3 nucleotides read TGTGCCAGCAGCTTGAGTAATTCCTACGAGCAGTACTTC. Encoded protein: CASSLSNSYEQYF.

This clonotype was observed many times. The J gene is TRBJ2-7, the V gene TRBV30; D gene ambiguous. CDR1 and CDR2 (germline): GTSNPN, SVGIG (reference sequence). The CDR3 is 11 amino acids. With 4 bases removed from V and 2 bases from J, the gap between germline ends came to 6 bases. The DNA of the CDR3 is TGTGCCTGGAAAGGGACCTACGAGCAGTACTTC. As protein: CAWKGTYEQYF. The full variable domain, in which reference TRBV30 and TRBJ2-7 provide the parts outside the CDR3, is SQTIHQWPATLVQPVGSPLSLECTVEGTSNPNLYWYRQAAGRGLQLLFYSVGIGQISSEVPQNLSASRPQDRQFILSSKKLLLSDSGFYLCAWKGTYEQYFGPGTRLTVT.